This is a list of T cell receptor beta chains from one sample in a study of neurological immune-mediated disorders. From the 5' RACE reads, TCRdb called clonotypes with MiXCR, one entry per CDR3 protein. The sample has approximately 15,000 distinct CDR3 sequences, 20% to 25% seen once. Sequenced material: PBMCs. These receptor sequences come from a man aged 50-60 years in good health. CDR3s include the opening cysteine and the closing phenylalanine or tryptophan. Each record gives: clone size, D gene, V gene, J gene, CDR3 DNA, CDR3 protein. D genes are given only for firm matches. For some rows the clone size is stated as once, few or many, or as a class when expanded; others skip it.

>medium-sized|-|TRBV20-1|TRBJ2-4
TGCAGTGCTCCACCCTTAGCCCTAGCCAAAAACATTCAGTACTTC
CSAPPLALAKNIQYF
>many|-|TRBV20-1|TRBJ2-7
TGCAGTGCTAGCAAAGTAAGCTCCTACGAGCAGTACTTC
CSASKVSSYEQYF
>many|TRBD2|TRBV7-3|TRBJ2-1
TGTGCCAGCAGCAATCGAGCGGGAGTCTACAATGAGCAGTTCTTC
CASSNRAGVYNEQFF
>many|TRBD1|TRBV18|TRBJ2-7
TGTGCCAGCTCAGAGGGACAGGGTAGCGACGAGCAGTACTTC
CASSEGQGSDEQYF
>-|-|TRBV20-1|TRBJ2-1
TGCAGTGCTCACCCGGGGCAGTACAATGAGCAGTTCTTC
CSAHPGQYNEQFF
>many|-|TRBV5-1|TRBJ2-2
TGCGCCAGCAAAGGGAACGTGGAGCTGTTTTTT
CASKGNVELFF
>medium-sized|TRBD1|TRBV28|TRBJ2-4
TGTGCCAGCGGAGAAGAGACAGGGCTCATTCAGTACTTC
CASGEETGLIQYF
>many|-|TRBV5-6|TRBJ1-2
TGTGCCAGCAGCTTCCCGGGGAACTATGGCTACACCTTC
CASSFPGNYGYTF
>-|-|TRBV2|TRBJ2-7
TGTGCCAGCAGTTCCGGACGTGAGCAGTACTTC
CASSSGREQYF
>-|-|TRBV19|TRBJ1-5
TGTGCCTCAGGGACCGCGGTAAGCAATCAGCCCCAGCATTTT
CASGTAVSNQPQHF
>medium-sized|-|TRBV28|TRBJ2-7
TGTGCCAGCAGTATCGGGACTGCTTCCTACGAGCAGTACTTC
CASSIGTASYEQYF
>-|-|TRBV5-5|TRBJ2-7
TGCGCCAGCAGAGGAGACGCCTACGAGCAGTACTTC
CASRGDAYEQYF
>-|-|TRBV5-5|TRBJ2-1
TGTGCCAGCAGAGAAGCGTGGGTAGGGGAGCAGTTCTTC
CASREAWVGEQFF
>many|-|TRBV20-1|TRBJ2-1
TGCAGTGCTAGAGATGCTGCGGGGGCTTACAATGAGCAGTTCTTC
CSARDAAGAYNEQFF
>medium-sized|TRBD2|TRBV7-6|TRBJ2-1
TGTGCCAGCAGCTCGAGGTGGACTAGCGGGACATCCTACAATGAGCAGTTCTTC
CASSSRWTSGTSYNEQFF
>medium-sized|-|TRBV5-1|TRBJ2-6
TGCGCCAGCAGCTTGGACGGGGCCAACGTCCTGACTTTC
CASSLDGANVLTF
>many|TRBD2|TRBV7-3|TRBJ2-3
TGTGCCAGCAGCTCTCAAGCGGGAGGGCCCGCAGATACGCAGTATTTT
CASSSQAGGPADTQYF
>-|-|TRBV7-2|TRBJ2-7
TGTGCCAGCAGCCGCCGGGTCCTTTACGAGCAGTACTTC
CASSRRVLYEQYF
>-|-|TRBV6-2/TRBV6-3|TRBJ2-2
TGTGCCAGCAGTGCAGGGGAGCTGTTTTTT
CASSAGELFF
>-|-|TRBV28|TRBJ2-7
TGTGCCAGCAGGGGAGGCACAGGGGCGCAGTACTTC
CASRGGTGAQYF
>many|-|TRBV9|TRBJ2-3
TGTGCCAGCAGCCCCGGCGGCGGTCCAGATACGCAGTATTTT
CASSPGGGPDTQYF
>-|TRBD1|TRBV5-1|TRBJ2-3
TGCGCCAGCAGCATCCGACCCGGGACAGGGGAGCGAGATACGCAGTATTTT
CASSIRPGTGERDTQYF
>many|-|TRBV20-1|TRBJ2-7
TGCAGTGCTAGACGCCAGACGGGTAGTCCCCTCTACGAGCAGTACTTC
CSARRQTGSPLYEQYF
>many|-|TRBV5-5|TRBJ1-1
TGTGCCAGCAGCTTGTTTCCGAACACTGAAGCTTTCTTT
CASSLFPNTEAFF
>-|TRBD1|TRBV19|TRBJ2-5
TGTGCCAGCGAAGGGGGCAGGGGGACGACCCAGTACTTC
CASEGGRGTTQYF
>many|-|TRBV10-3|TRBJ2-3
TGTGCCATCAAAGGGGGGCTAGCTGACACAGATACGCAGTATTTT
CAIKGGLADTDTQYF
>medium-sized|TRBD2|TRBV10-3|TRBJ2-1
TGTGCCATCAGTGACCCAAGCGGGAGAGGAACTGAGCAGTTCTTC
CAISDPSGRGTEQFF
>-|TRBD2|TRBV7-8|TRBJ2-7
TGTGCCAGCAGCCCTGGGACTAGCGGGAAGGGGTACTTC
CASSPGTSGKGYF
>-|-|TRBV18|TRBJ2-5
TGTGCCAGCTCACCCAAATCTAGGACATCGGGGCAGGAGACCCAGTACTTC
CASSPKSRTSGQETQYF
>many|TRBD2|TRBV6-5|TRBJ2-7
TGTGCCAGCAGAAAGGGACTAGCGGAACGTTACGAGCAGTACTTC
CASRKGLAERYEQYF
>medium-sized|-|TRBV20-1|TRBJ2-2
TGCAGTGCCAATATCGCGGGCACCGGGGAGCTGTTTTTT
CSANIAGTGELFF
>many|-|TRBV18|TRBJ2-4
TGTGCCAGCTCACTTCGGGTTCAGGGCCCGCACGCCAAAAACATTCAGTACTTC
CASSLRVQGPHAKNIQYF
>-|TRBD1|TRBV28|TRBJ2-1
TGTGCCAGCAGAAGCGGACAGGGGGAAATTGTTGAGCAGTTCTTC
CASRSGQGEIVEQFF
>-|-|TRBV5-1|TRBJ2-3
TGCGCCAGCCCCGGGGATACGCAGTATTTT
CASPGDTQYF
>many|TRBD2|TRBV6-2/TRBV6-3|TRBJ2-3
TGTGCCAGCAGGTACTGGGAGGGCCCGGATACGCAGTATTTT
CASRYWEGPDTQYF
>many|-|TRBV28|TRBJ2-2
TGTGCCAGCAGTTTATCTGCCCTGAACACCGGGGAGCTGTTTTTT
CASSLSALNTGELFF
>-|-|TRBV5-1|TRBJ2-7
TGCGCCAGCAGGGACAGCATGGCTAGTTGGGATGAGCAGTACTTC
CASRDSMASWDEQYF
>-|TRBD2|TRBV5-1|TRBJ2-4
TGCGCCAGCGCCCTAGCGGGAGGAGACAAAAACATTCAGTACTTC
CASALAGGDKNIQYF
>-|-|TRBV21-1|TRBJ1-1
TGTGCCAGCATCCATGTCCGGGCGGGGATGAACACTGAAGCTTTCTTT
CASIHVRAGMNTEAFF
>-|-|TRBV29-1|TRBJ2-1
TGCAGCGCAGCCGGGCTATGGGGACTCAATGAGCAGTTCTTC
CSAAGLWGLNEQFF
>many|-|TRBV29-1|TRBJ2-7
TGCAGCGCTGGGTCAGGGAGCTCCTACGAGCAGTACTTC
CSAGSGSSYEQYF
>-|-|TRBV10-3|TRBJ1-2
TGTGCCATCAGTGTTGGACAATATGGCTACACCTTC
CAISVGQYGYTF
>many|TRBD1|TRBV12-3/TRBV12-4|TRBJ2-1
TGTGCCAGCAGACCCGACAGGGCCTACTACAATGAGCAGTTCTTC
CASRPDRAYYNEQFF
>few|-|TRBV7-9|TRBJ1-3
TGTGGAGCCTCGAAGCGCTCTGGAAACACCATATATTTT
CGASKRSGNTIYF
>many|TRBD2|TRBV7-9|TRBJ2-1
TGTGCCAGCAGCAGAACTAGCGGGAGTAGGGATGAGCAGTTCTTC
CASSRTSGSRDEQFF
>medium-sized|-|TRBV4-1|TRBJ2-7
TGCGCCAGCAGCCCAGGGATTTTCACCTACGAGCAGTACTTC
CASSPGIFTYEQYF
>many|TRBD2|TRBV7-8|TRBJ2-7
TGTGCCAGCACCCCCTCGCTAGCGGGTTTTTCCTACGAGCAGTACTTC
CASTPSLAGFSYEQYF
>medium-sized|TRBD1|TRBV20-1|TRBJ1-2
TGCAGTGCTAGAAAACAGGGGGGAGGCTACACCTTC
CSARKQGGGYTF
>-|-|TRBV18|TRBJ2-4
TGTGCCAGCTCACCCCCTCACCGGGGCCCTACTGACATTCAGTACTTC
CASSPPHRGPTDIQYF
>many|TRBD2|TRBV2|TRBJ2-7
TGTGCCAGCCACTGGGGCCCTGGACTAGCGGGAGGTGGCGAGCAGTACTTC
CASHWGPGLAGGGEQYF
>-|-|TRBV5-5|TRBJ2-5
TGTGCCAGCAGCTCAGGGGCGGGGACCCAGTACTTC
CASSSGAGTQYF
>-|-|TRBV7-7|TRBJ2-5
TGTGCCAGCAGCGCGGGACGGATGATAATGCAAGAGACCCAGTACTTC
CASSAGRMIMQETQYF
>many|-|TRBV20-1|TRBJ2-5
TGCAGTGCGTGGTACGGAAACCAAGAGACCCAGTACTTC
CSAWYGNQETQYF
>many|TRBD1|TRBV29-1|TRBJ2-7
TGCAGCGTTGAGCAGGGGGCGGAGGACTACGAGCAGTACTTC
CSVEQGAEDYEQYF
>many|-|TRBV9|TRBJ1-6
TGTGCCAGCAGCGTAGGAGGTCAAAATTCACCCCTCCACTTT
CASSVGGQNSPLHF
>-|TRBD2|TRBV5-4|TRBJ2-1
TGTGCCAGCAGCCGCGGGAGCTCCTACAATGAGCAGTTCTTC
CASSRGSSYNEQFF
>-|-|TRBV7-3|TRBJ2-5
TGTGCCAGCAGCTCCCACGCCGGGCCGCAGACCCAGTACTTC
CASSSHAGPQTQYF